This TCR beta chain stems from a study of OX40 agonist ivuxolimab in advanced cancers. Study observations and caveats: Partial responders at 0.1-3.0 mg/kg had among the lowest clonal expansion.

V lost 5 bases to trimming and J lost 5 bases, with 7 bases between them. Germline values: CDR1 MNHNY, CDR2 SVGAGI (reference sequence). The CDR3 contains 11 residues. Libraries were prepared by immunoSEQ multiplex PCR; TCRdb keeps only in-frame clonotypes and omits some of them. The sample gives about 62,000 clones, less than 85% of which show up once; roughly a tenth is in the top ten. As for this clone: Antigen specificity is unknown.

The sequenced sample was CD4+ or CD8+ T cells sorted from blood, obtained in a trial of the OX40 agonist ivuxolimab. V is TRBV6-6 and J is TRBJ2-7; TRBD1 might be the D (6 bases). The clonotype comes from an adult with an advanced solid tumor such as melanoma, head and neck, liver or kidney cancer. The CDR3 region is CASSTGNEQYF. For the CDR3, the DNA is TGTGCCAGCAGTACAGGGAACGAGCAGTACTTC.